This T cell receptor (beta chain) was sequenced in a study of T cells in AML relapse after transplant (dated by TCRdb to the late 2010s). Describing the broader study: Clinically matched patients in whom long-term complete remission was maintained, with more than 3 years of follow-up, were used as remission controls. In this retrospective study, inhibitory receptor expression and TCR repertoires of bone marrow T cells were examined in patients given allogeneic HSCT for myeloid malignancy. Remission samples were obtained from bone marrow collected about 1 year after HSCT from patients in whom complete remission was maintained. Results the study describes overall, beyond this receptor: Very few samples underpinned the TCR repertoire comparisons, and for unsorted bone marrow each group had only a few individuals.

This clonotype qualifies as medium-sized (0.01 to 0.1%). Its antigen is unknown. No clone much larger than this one lies a single base away; base qualities are absent. The germline V gene yields MNHEY for CDR1 and SVGAGI for CDR2. The CDR3, from cysteine to phenylalanine, totals 12 residues. Solely the CDR3 DNA is kept, with 36 bases framed from the first base. Deletion took 7 bases off V and 2 bases off J, with a span of 7 bases between the germline ends. Library method: PCR. A modified RACE PCR protocol, rather than multiplex PCR, was used to amplify TCR alpha and beta chains from RNA. Libraries were sequenced on an Illumina MiSeq, and raw reads were demultiplexed by sample-specific barcode combinations. In the paper's pipeline: MiXCR software was used to identify TCR clonotypes from the sequencing reads. TCRdb reanalyzed the raw reads on its own, using fastp at Q25 for trimming and MiXCR for clone calling, and kept in-frame beta chains. Rows are combined by CDR3 protein, so each entry shows the most common genes and DNA. The V and J calls follow TCRdb's processing rather than the paper's. For this sample there are roughly 1,500 distinct CDR3 sequences; approximately 6.9% appear just once. Jointly, the top ten make up approximately 46% of the sample.

This TCR derives from a human donor who had a stem cell transplant for acute myeloid leukemia. Some T cells may be donor cells from the graft after a transplant. Recombination joined TRBV6-5 with TRBJ2-3; the D segment cannot be called with confidence. Sequencing was performed on bone marrow, either the whole sample or a sorted T cell fraction (not recorded which), taken in complete remission. The CDR3 has the sequence CASTSSTDTQYF. The DNA sequence is given as TGTGCCAGCACTTCCTCCACAGATACGCAGTATTTT.